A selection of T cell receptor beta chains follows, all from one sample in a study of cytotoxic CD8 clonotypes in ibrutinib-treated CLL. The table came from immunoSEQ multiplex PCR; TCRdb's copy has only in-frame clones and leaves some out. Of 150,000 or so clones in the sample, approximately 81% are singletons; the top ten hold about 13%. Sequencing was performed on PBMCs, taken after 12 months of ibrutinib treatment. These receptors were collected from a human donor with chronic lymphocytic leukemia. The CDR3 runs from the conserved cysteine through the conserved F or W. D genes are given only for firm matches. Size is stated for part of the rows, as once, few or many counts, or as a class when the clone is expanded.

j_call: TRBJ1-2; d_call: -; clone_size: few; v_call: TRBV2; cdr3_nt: TGTGCCGGGCGGGAAGGTTATGGCTACACCTTC; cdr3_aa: CAGREGYGYTF
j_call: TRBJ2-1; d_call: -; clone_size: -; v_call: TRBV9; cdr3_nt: TGTGCCAGCAGCGTATCCTACAATGAGCAGTTCTTC; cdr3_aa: CASSVSYNEQFF
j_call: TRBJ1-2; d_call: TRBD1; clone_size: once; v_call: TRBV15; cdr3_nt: TGTGCCACCAGCAGAGCCGCCGGGACAGGGGGCACCTATGGCTACACCTTC; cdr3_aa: CATSRAAGTGGTYGYTF
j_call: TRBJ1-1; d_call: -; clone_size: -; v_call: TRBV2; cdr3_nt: TGTGCCAGCAGTGACGGCAGACTGAACACTGAAGCTTTCTTT; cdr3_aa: CASSDGRLNTEAFF
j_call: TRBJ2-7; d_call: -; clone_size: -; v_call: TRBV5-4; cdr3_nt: TGTGCCAGCAGCCCGAGGGGATCCTACGAGCAGTACTTC; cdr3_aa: CASSPRGSYEQYF
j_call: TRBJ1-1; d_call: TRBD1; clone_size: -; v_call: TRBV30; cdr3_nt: TGTGCCTGGAGTCCCGGGACAGGGAACACTGAAGCTTTCTTT; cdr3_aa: CAWSPGTGNTEAFF
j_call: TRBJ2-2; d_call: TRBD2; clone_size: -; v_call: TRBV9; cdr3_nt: TGTGCCAGCACCCACACTCCGGGACTAGCGGGAGTCACCGGGGAGCTGTTTTTT; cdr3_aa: CASTHTPGLAGVTGELFF
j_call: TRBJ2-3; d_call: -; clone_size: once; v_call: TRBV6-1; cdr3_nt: TGTGCCAGCAGCCTGCCTACGCAGTATTTT; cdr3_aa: CASSLPTQYF
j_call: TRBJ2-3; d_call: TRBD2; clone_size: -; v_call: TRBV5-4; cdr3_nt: TGTGCCAGCAGCCAAGAAGGACTAGCGGGAGTAACGGGCACAGATACGCAGTATTTT; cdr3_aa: CASSQEGLAGVTGTDTQYF
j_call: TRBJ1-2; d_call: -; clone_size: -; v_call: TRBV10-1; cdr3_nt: TGCGCCAGCAGTGAGTCCCAACGGGGGTTCGGTGGCTACACCTTC; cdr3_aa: CASSESQRGFGGYTF
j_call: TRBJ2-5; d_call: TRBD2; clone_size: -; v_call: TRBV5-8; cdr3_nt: TGTGCCAGCAGACCTCCGGGACTAGCGGGAGGGGGCCAAGAGACCCAGTACTTC; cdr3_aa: CASRPPGLAGGGQETQYF
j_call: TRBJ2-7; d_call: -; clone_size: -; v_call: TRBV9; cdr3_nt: TGTGCCAGCAGCGTAGGAGGGGCGGCCGTAGACGAGCAGTACTTC; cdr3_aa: CASSVGGAAVDEQYF
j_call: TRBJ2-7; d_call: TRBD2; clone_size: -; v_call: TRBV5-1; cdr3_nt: TGCGCCAGCAGCTTGCTGCCTAGCGGGAGCTACGAGCAGTACTTC; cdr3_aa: CASSLLPSGSYEQYF
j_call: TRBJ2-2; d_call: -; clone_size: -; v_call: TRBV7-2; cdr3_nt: TGTGCCAGCAGCTTAGCGTCCGGGGAGCTGTTTTTT; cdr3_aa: CASSLASGELFF
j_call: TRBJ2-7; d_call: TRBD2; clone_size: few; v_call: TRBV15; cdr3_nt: TGTGCCACCAGCAGGGGGACTAGCTACGAGCAGTACTTC; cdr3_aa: CATSRGTSYEQYF
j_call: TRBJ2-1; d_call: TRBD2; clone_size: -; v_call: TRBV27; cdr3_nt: TGTGCCAGCAGTTCTACCGGACTAGCGGGTTACAATGAGCAGTTCTTC; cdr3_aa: CASSSTGLAGYNEQFF
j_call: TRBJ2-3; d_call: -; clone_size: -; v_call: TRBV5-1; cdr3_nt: TGCGCCAGCAGGTCAGCGGGCCGCACAGATACGCAGTATTTT; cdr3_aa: CASRSAGRTDTQYF
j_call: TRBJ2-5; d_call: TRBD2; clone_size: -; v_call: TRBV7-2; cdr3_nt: TGTGCCAGCAGCTTAATGTCTCTAGCGGGAGGGCGGCAAGAGACCCAGTACTTC; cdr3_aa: CASSLMSLAGGRQETQYF
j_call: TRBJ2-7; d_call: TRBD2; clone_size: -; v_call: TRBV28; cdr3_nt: TGTGCCAGCGGACCCATAGCGGGATATAATATTGACGAGCAGTACTTC; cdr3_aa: CASGPIAGYNIDEQYF
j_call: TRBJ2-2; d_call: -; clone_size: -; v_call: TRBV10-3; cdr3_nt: TGTGCCATCAGCAGGAACACCGGGGAGCTGTTTTTT; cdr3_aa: CAISRNTGELFF
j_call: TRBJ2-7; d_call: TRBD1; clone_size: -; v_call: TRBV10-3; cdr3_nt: TGTGCCATCAGGGGGGACAGCAGATACGAGCAGTACTTC; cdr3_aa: CAIRGDSRYEQYF
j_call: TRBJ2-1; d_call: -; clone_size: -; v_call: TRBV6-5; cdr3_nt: TGTGCCAGCAGTATCGGGACCAACAATGAGCAGTTCTTC; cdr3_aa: CASSIGTNNEQFF
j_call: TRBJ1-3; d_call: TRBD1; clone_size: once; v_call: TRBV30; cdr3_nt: TGTGCCTGGAGGGGGGACAGGTATACCTCTGGAAACACCATATATTTT; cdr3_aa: CAWRGDRYTSGNTIYF
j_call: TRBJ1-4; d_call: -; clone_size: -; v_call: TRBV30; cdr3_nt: TGTGCCTGGAGCTTGAAGAGAAATGAAAAACTGTTTTTT; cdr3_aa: CAWSLKRNEKLFF
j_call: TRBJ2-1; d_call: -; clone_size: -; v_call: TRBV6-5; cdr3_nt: TGTGCCAGCAGTTACTCTCTTGCCAGCTACAATGAGCAGTTCTTC; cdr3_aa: CASSYSLASYNEQFF
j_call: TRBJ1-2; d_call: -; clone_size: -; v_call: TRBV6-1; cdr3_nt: TGTGCCAGCAGTGAAACAGGAGCTAACTATGGCTACACCTTC; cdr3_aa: CASSETGANYGYTF
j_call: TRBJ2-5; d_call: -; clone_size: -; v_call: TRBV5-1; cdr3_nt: TGCGCCAGCAGCTTGCGGGTCGCCGCCGAGACCCAGTACTTC; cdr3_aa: CASSLRVAAETQYF
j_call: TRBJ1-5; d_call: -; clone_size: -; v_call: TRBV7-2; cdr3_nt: TGTGCCAGCAGCTTAGTCGGGGGGGCGCGAAGAGATCAGCCCCAGCATTTT; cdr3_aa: CASSLVGGARRDQPQHF
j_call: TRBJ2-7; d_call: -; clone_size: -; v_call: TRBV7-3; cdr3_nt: TGTGCCAGCTCCCAGCTCAAATACGAGCAGTACTTC; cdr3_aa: CASSQLKYEQYF
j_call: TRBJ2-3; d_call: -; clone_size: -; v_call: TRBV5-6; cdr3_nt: TGTGCCAGCAGCCTGCCATATGGGGTTAGCACAGATACGCAGTATTTT; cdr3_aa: CASSLPYGVSTDTQYF
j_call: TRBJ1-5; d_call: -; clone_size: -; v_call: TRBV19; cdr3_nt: TGTGCCAGTAGTATGGGGGGAGGCGGGAGTCAGCCCCAGCATTTT; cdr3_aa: CASSMGGGGSQPQHF
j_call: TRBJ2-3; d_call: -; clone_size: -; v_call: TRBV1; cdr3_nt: TGCACCAGCAGCCCAGGGGGGCAGGTAAAAGCTAGCACAGATACGCAGTATTTT; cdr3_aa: CTSSPGGQVKASTDTQYF
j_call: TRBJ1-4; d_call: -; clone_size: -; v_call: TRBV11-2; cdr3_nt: TGTGCCAGCAGCTTAAGGGGGGTGGCTAATGAAAAACTGTTTTTT; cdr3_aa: CASSLRGVANEKLFF
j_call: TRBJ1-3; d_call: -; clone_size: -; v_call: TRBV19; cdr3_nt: TGTGCCAGTAGTATCTATGGACAGAGACGGAGCTCTGGAAACACCATATATTTT; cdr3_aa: CASSIYGQRRSSGNTIYF
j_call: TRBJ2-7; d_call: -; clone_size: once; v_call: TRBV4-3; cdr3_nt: TGCGCCAGCAGCCAAGAAAGGGCTACACACTCCTACGAGCAGTACTTC; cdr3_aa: CASSQERATHSYEQYF